This T cell receptor beta chain appears in the sequencing data of a study of blood T cell repertoires in COVID-19. About the study: Sample material is recorded as cDNA or gDNA derived from T cells, B-cell-depleted T cells, or PBMCs.

As originally analysed: Reference gene primer amplification in the assay estimated nucleated cell counts. The method was immunoSEQ multiplex PCR; TCRdb's version includes in-frame clones alone and lacks a portion of them. The DNA was the basis for D and trimming; V, J and clone size are from that table. The table shows approximately 280,000 clones, with roughly 85% occurring only once. There are 11 residues in the CDR3. Germline lookup yields CDR1 SNHLY and CDR2 FYNNEI. V was clipped by 10 bases and J by 4 bases, with 10 bases between them. The gene calls are TRBV2 and TRBJ2-5; D uncertain. Input material: peripheral blood. The receptor was derived from a man in his fifties with active or convalescent COVID-19. The CDR3 region has the DNA TGTGCCACCCGAGTTTCAGAGACCCAGTACTTC. Its protein is CATRVSETQYF.